Below, one T cell receptor (delta chain) is given with its context. Which antigen it targets is not known. The record has no base qualities; no much larger clone is one base away. These data are taken from a study of human gamma delta and Vdelta1 T cells (dated by TCRdb to about 2018). Turning to the overall study: The study investigated Delta One T cells, Vd1+ gamma-delta T cells, as cytotoxic effectors against acute myeloid leukemia.

According to the germline V gene, CDR1 reads TSWWSYY and CDR2 reads QGS. V is pared back by 5 bases and J by 8 bases, with 27 bases lying between the germline termini. CDR3 length: 17 amino acids, cysteine to phenylalanine. Only CDR3 DNA remains: 51 bases, in frame from the first base. The library was generated by PCR. The sequencer listed for this sample is Illumina MiSeq. Via CATT, TCRdb reprocessed the public reads, and rows with identical DNA were then joined. The table for this sample lists 6,500 or so delta-chain clones; less than 9.5% of them were counted only once. The ten largest clonotypes hold around 14% of the sample.

The sequenced sample consisted of naive CD27+ Vdelta1 gamma-delta T cells from blood. The sequence was collected from a human donor in good health. The V and J segments used are TRDV1 and TRDJ1; the D gene is perhaps TRDD3, from 6 matching bases. CDR3 loop: CALGRLPPGGTRGKLIF. The nucleotide sequence is TGTGCTCTTGGGCGCCTCCCTCCAGGGGGGACCAGAGGGAAACTCATCTTT.